This T cell receptor beta chain derives from a study of early T cells in non-severe SARS-CoV-2 infection. This clonotype was seen more than once but under ten times. The protocol attached unique molecular identifiers to individual cDNA molecules. A single record per CDR3 protein comes from TCRdb applying MiXCR to the 5' RACE reads. The repertoire holds approximately 120,000 distinct CDR3 sequences, with around 14% as singletons. The receptor was isolated from an adult who was a healthcare worker with PCR-confirmed SARS-CoV-2 infection or an uninfected control (not recorded which). Specimen: whole blood.

Here the CDR3 DNA reads TGCAGTGCTAGAGAAGAAGACCGGGACAGGGCCTACAATGAGCAGTTCTTC. Amino acids: CSAREEDRDRAYNEQFF. V is TRBV20-1 and J is TRBJ2-1, with 9 bases aligning to TRBD1. Germline values: CDR1 DFQATT, CDR2 SNEGSKA (reference sequence). The V segment lost 0 bases and the J segment 2 bases; nucleotides outside the gene matches: 8. The CDR3 totals 17 residues.